This T cell receptor beta chain comes out of a study of blood T cells in healthy people across ages. Combining a sample-barcoded 5' primer with a J-beta primer mix, a second PCR ran for roughly 7 to 11 cycles. Per-sample output comprised a minimum of 2.5 million paired-end reads containing CDR3. From the 5' RACE reads, TCRdb called clonotypes with MiXCR, one entry per CDR3 protein. Of some 710,000 distinct CDR3 sequences detected, about a fifth appear once; the ten largest clones hold 22%. The V end was cut by 10 bases, the J end by 7 bases, with 11 bases between. The CDR3 runs 11 residues. The sequencing sample was made of blood. The chain recombines TRBV12-3 or TRBV12-4 with TRBJ2-1; no clear D gene. This TCR was sampled from a man aged 70 or older in good health. CDR3 residues: CATTRFNEQFF. CDR3 nucleotide sequence: TGTGCCACCACCAGGTTTAATGAGCAGTTCTTC.